The 30 T cell receptor beta chains below were found in one sample sequenced in a study of blood T cell repertoires in COVID-19. This table comes from immunoSEQ multiplex PCR, and its TCRdb copy is limited to in-frame clones, with some not included. The sample yields approximately 49,000 clones, around 87% seen once. Sequenced sample: peripheral blood. These receptors all come from a man over 45 with acute or convalescent COVID-19.

This clone occurred once. The J gene is TRBJ2-3, the V gene TRBV19; 7 bases map to TRBD1. The CDR3 runs to 15 residues. The trim removed 4 bases at V and 5 bases at J, leaving 9 bases unmatched. Germline V lookup: CDR1 LNHDA, CDR2 SQIVND (reference sequence). CDR3 sequence: CASSNAWTGLDTQYF. The CDR3 DNA follows: TGTGCCAGTAGTAACGCCTGGACAGGTCTAGATACGCAGTATTTT.

J is TRBJ1-2 and V is TRBV5-1, with a weak D call TRBD1 (5 bases). The CDR3 sequence is 14 residues long. Germline CDR1 reads SGHRS; CDR2 reads YFSETQ. V was pared by 0 bases and J by 4 bases, with 10 bases between. The CDR3 loop reads CASSLDRGGYGYTF. CDR3 sequence (DNA): TGCGCCAGCAGCTTGGATAGGGGAGGCTATGGCTACACCTTC.

This chain connects TRBV6-5 to TRBJ2-2; TRBD1 aligns across 7 bases. Per the germline V gene, CDR1 is MNHEY and CDR2 is SVGAGI. The CDR3 is made up of 15 amino acids. The J segment lost 4 bases and the V segment lost 7 bases, leaving 9 bases of the junction unmatched. The CDR3 nucleotides are TGTGCCAGCACCAGACAGGGTTTAAGCACCGGGGAGCTGTTTTTT. It encodes CASTRQGLSTGELFF.

Only one count was recorded for this clone. V is TRBV6-2 or TRBV6-3 and J is TRBJ2-3; 10 nucleotides align to TRBD1. This CDR3 is 15 amino acids long. V lost 6 bases to trimming and J lost 7 bases; unmatched junction nucleotides: 10. CDR1 and CDR2 from the germline V gene are MNHEY and SVGEGT. The CDR3 reads CASSHRDRGTNTQYF. The CDR3, as DNA: TGTGCCAGCAGCCACCGGGACAGGGGCACGAATACGCAGTATTTT.

The rearrangement uses TRBV5-1 and TRBJ2-2; possible D gene TRBD1, 6 bases. Germline V gene data show CDR1 as SGHRS and CDR2 as YFSETQ. V lost 1 base to trimming and J lost 4 bases, with 17 bases between them. CDR3 length: 17 amino acids. CDR3 residues: CASSLKVGGAVTGELFF. The CDR3 nucleotides are TGCGCCAGCAGCTTGAAAGTTGGGGGCGCCGTCACCGGGGAGCTGTTTTTT.

This clone has more than one count but fewer than ten. The V call is TRBV6-1, the J call TRBJ2-7; perhaps TRBD2 as D (6 bases). V lost 6 bases, J lost 4 bases, and 25 bases lay in between. This CDR3 is 17 amino acids long. CDR1 is MNHNS and CDR2 is SASEGT in the germline V gene. CDR3 in DNA: TGTGCCAGCAGCGAAAAAGCAGGTCAGTCGCGGGGTTACGAGCAGTACTTC. Amino acids: CASSEKAGQSRGYEQYF.

The J gene is TRBJ2-3, the V gene TRBV5-1; a possible D gene is TRBD2 (7 bases). This CDR3 contains 16 residues. V shed 4 bases and J shed 6 bases, with 21 bases lying between them. Germline CDR1 reads SGHRS; CDR2 reads YFSETQ. CDR3 region: CASSRGGAGLGDTQYF. The CDR3 DNA reads TGCGCCAGCAGCAGGGGGGGAGCGGGCCTCGGCGATACGCAGTATTTT.

Only one count was recorded for this clone. The chain has TRBV6-5 and TRBJ2-5; D is uncertain. This CDR3 is built from 13 residues. V was shortened by 4 bases and J by 0 bases, with 6 bases between the two germline ends. CDR1 is MNHEY and CDR2 is SVGAGI in the germline V gene. The chain's CDR3 is CASSSTYQETQYF. The CDR3 DNA is TGTGCCAGCAGTTCCACTTACCAAGAGACCCAGTACTTC.

This rearrangement joins TRBV30 to TRBJ2-6, with D possibly TRBD1 on 5 matching bases. The CDR3 has 17 amino acids. With 5 bases removed from V and 2 bases from J, the gap between germline ends came to 19 bases. CDR1 GTSNPN and CDR2 SVGIG come from the germline V gene (reference sequence). The CDR3 sequence is CAWSYTDPGTGANVLTF. CDR3 DNA: TGTGCCTGGTCCTACACTGACCCAGGGACTGGGGCCAACGTCCTGACTTTC.

The chain carries TRBV24-1 and TRBJ2-5; 9 bases fit TRBD1. Trimming removed 7 bases from V and 5 bases from J; junction bases left unmatched: 7. CDR1 KGHDR and CDR2 SFDVKD come from the germline V gene. The CDR3 contains 14 residues. The CDR3 DNA follows: TGTGCCACCAGCGAGGACAGGGGCGGCGAGACCCAGTACTTC. Its translation is CATSEDRGGETQYF.

The CDR3 reads CASTPALASGIYNEQFF. The CDR3 nucleotides read TGTGCCAGCACCCCTGCCTTGGCTAGCGGGATCTACAATGAGCAGTTCTTC. The rearrangement links TRBV13 to TRBJ2-1, with 9 bases that match TRBD2. Germline CDR1 reads PRHDT; CDR2 reads FYEKMQ (reference sequence). CDR3 length: 17 amino acids. The ends lost 7 bases at V and 3 bases at J; junction bases unmatched: 13.

The genes are TRBV9 and TRBJ1-5; TRBD1 agrees at 9 bases. The CDR3 has 15 amino acids. In germline, CDR1 is SGDLS, CDR2 YYNGEE. The V and J ends lost 2 bases and 1 base, in that order; junction bases with no gene match: 1. CDR3 in DNA: TGTGCCAGCAGCGTCGGGACAGGGAGCAATCAGCCCCAGCATTTT. Encoded protein: CASSVGTGSNQPQHF.

J is TRBJ2-1 and V is TRBV9; 14 positions agree with TRBD2. CDR3 length equals 17 residues. CDR1 is SGDLS and CDR2 is YYNGEE in the germline V gene. The V segment lost 4 bases and the J segment 9 bases; nucleotides outside the gene matches: 12. CDR3 in amino acids: CASSTPGTSGSVGEQFF. In nucleotides, the CDR3 is TGTGCCAGCAGCACCCCGGGGACTAGCGGGAGCGTTGGTGAGCAGTTCTTC.

The chain has TRBV21-1 and TRBJ2-7; the table's D call TRBD2 went unverified against the DNA. TRBV21-1 is described as a pseudogene. There are 14 residues in the CDR3. The DNA of the CDR3 is TGTGCCAGTCACATTGGAGCGCCGACCTACGAGCAGTACTTC. It translates to CASHIGAPTYEQYF.

This clone was picked up one time. The chain recombines TRBV7-6 with TRBJ2-7, with D tentatively TRBD2 (7 bases). V was shortened by 5 bases and J by 0 bases, with 14 bases between the two germline ends. The CDR3 has 15 amino acids. Germline V gene lookup returns CDR1 SGHVS and CDR2 FNYEAQ. In DNA, the CDR3 is TGTGCCAGCAGCACTTCGCGGGGGCCCTCCTACGAGCAGTACTTC. Translation: CASSTSRGPSYEQYF.

V is TRBV19 and J is TRBJ1-3; the D gene is possibly TRBD1 (6 bases). The germline CDR1 and CDR2 sequences are LNHDA and SQIVND (reference sequence). The CDR3 length is 14 residues. The germline V and J ends were trimmed by 6 bases and 1 base, with 10 bases remaining between them. In DNA form, the CDR3 reads TGTGCCAGTAGCTCACAGGGTTCTGGAAACACCATATATTTT. Translating gives CASSSQGSGNTIYF.

The sample holds one count of this clone. As DNA, the CDR3 is TGCGCCAGCAGCCAAGATGGAGGGGGCCTGATCTACCCTGAAGCTTTCTTT. Translation gives CASSQDGGGLIYPEAFF. This chain connects TRBV4-1 to TRBJ1-1, with 7 positions matching TRBD1. Germline V gives CDR1 MGHRA, CDR2 YSYEKL. The CDR3 extends over 17 amino acids. The V gene end was trimmed by 0 bases and the J gene end by 6 bases; junction bases not matched to a gene: 13.

This clone was found a few times. The chain employs TRBV5-6 and TRBJ2-1; tentative D call: TRBD1 (6 bases). This CDR3 region has 14 residues. The germline V gene encodes CDR1 SGHDT and CDR2 YYEEEE. V gave up 2 bases and J gave up 7 bases, with 13 bases separating them. CDR3 amino acids: CASSLGGRENEQFF. CDR3 DNA: TGTGCCAGCAGCTTAGGGGGTCGTGAGAATGAGCAGTTCTTC. Looking up the rest from reference TRBV5-6 and TRBJ2-1 gives the full variable domain: DAGVTQSPTHLIKTRGQQVTLRCSPKSGHDTVSWYQQALGQGPQFIFQYYEEEERQRGNFPDRFSGHQFPNYSSELNVNALLLGDSALYLCASSLGGRENEQFFGPGTRLTVL.

The V call is TRBV18, the J call TRBJ2-6; a weak D match, TRBD2 (6 bases). Trimming shortened V by 4 bases and J by 0 bases, and 19 bases separated the two germline ends. CDR1 is KGHSH, CDR2 LQKENI, per germline. This CDR3 region has 19 residues. This chain's CDR3 is CASSQIPGRPLSGANVLTF. CDR3 in DNA: TGTGCCAGCTCACAAATACCCGGGAGACCCCTCTCTGGGGCCAACGTCCTGACTTTC.

This clone is large (0.1 to 1%). This chain uses TRBV7-3 with TRBJ1-5; D is possibly TRBD1 (6 bases). The germline CDR1 and CDR2 sequences are SGHTA and FQGTGA. The CDR3 totals 15 residues. Trimming took off 5 bases at V and 6 bases at J, with 17 bases between the two ends. The CDR3 sequence is CASSPAGGWLQPQHF. For the CDR3, the DNA is TGTGCCAGCAGCCCGGCGGGGGGCTGGCTTCAGCCCCAGCATTTT.

The rearrangement joins TRBV19 to TRBJ1-1; a weak D match, TRBD1 (6 bases). The germline V gene has CDR1 LNHDA and CDR2 SQIVND (reference sequence). V was shortened by 5 bases and J by 3 bases, with 10 bases between the two germline ends. This CDR3 region has 13 residues. As DNA, the CDR3 is TGTGCCAGTAGTCGGGACATTGACACTGAAGCTTTCTTT. This codes for CASSRDIDTEAFF.

The chain is built from TRBV4-1 and TRBJ1-5; 7 bases are shared with TRBD1. The germline V gene encodes CDR1 MGHRA and CDR2 YSYEKL. CDR3 length equals 16 residues. The J segment lost 6 bases and the V segment lost 4 bases, leaving 12 bases of the junction unmatched. CDR3 coding DNA: TGCGCCAGCAGCCCACGTTTTTCAGGGGGTGGTCAGCCCCAGCATTTT. It specifies CASSPRFSGGGQPQHF.

The V call is TRBV30, the J call TRBJ1-1; 10 bases align to TRBD1. CDR1 is GTSNPN and CDR2 is SVGIG in the germline V gene (reference sequence). V shed 2 bases and J 3 bases; nucleotides not matched to a gene: 18. The CDR3 is made up of 19 amino acids. The CDR3 bases are TGTGCCTGGAGTCCTTTCAAACAAGTGACCGGGACAGGGGACACTGAAGCTTTCTTT. Its translation: CAWSPFKQVTGTGDTEAFF.

The chain's CDR3 is CASSAVTDTQYF. Written as DNA, the CDR3 is TGTGCCAGCAGCGCTGTTACAGATACGCAGTATTTT. The chain joins TRBV9 to TRBJ2-3; D not resolved. The ends were cut back, 3 bases at V and 3 bases at J, with 5 bases in the middle. This CDR3 comprises 12 residues. Germline CDR1 SGDLS, CDR2 YYNGEE.

The V and J genes are TRBV4-2 and TRBJ2-7, with D tentatively TRBD2 (6 bases). V shed 3 bases and J shed 7 bases, with 13 bases lying between them. CDR1 is LGHNA and CDR2 is YNFKEQ in the germline V gene. This CDR3 comprises 13 residues. CDR3 loop: CASSQGGEREQYF. CDR3 nucleotides: TGTGCCAGCAGCCAGGGGGGAGAGCGAGAGCAGTACTTC.

The chain carries TRBV2 and TRBJ1-2; TRBD1 matches 7 bases. J gave up 8 bases and V 6 bases, and 6 bases lay outside the gene matches. Germline-derived CDR1 and CDR2 are SNHLY and FYNNEI. The CDR3 spans 12 residues. CDR3 loop: CASRKTGFGYTF. CDR3 DNA: TGTGCCAGCAGAAAGACAGGGTTCGGCTACACCTTC.

The chain links TRBV9 to TRBJ2-2; 9 positions match TRBD1. The CDR3 has 15 amino acids. The trim removed 3 bases at V and 5 bases at J, leaving 5 bases unmatched. Germline values: CDR1 SGDLS, CDR2 YYNGEE. The CDR3 nucleotides read TGTGCCAGCAGCGCCCGACAGGGGGTAACCGGGGAGCTGTTTTTT. It specifies CASSARQGVTGELFF.

CDR3 DNA: TGTGCCAGCAGGCCCGACAGGGGCTCCTACAATGAGCAGTTCTTC. Translation: CASRPDRGSYNEQFF. The rearrangement joins TRBV27 to TRBJ2-1; 8 bases align to TRBD1. Per germline, CDR1 MNHEY and CDR2 SMNVEV (reference sequence). The CDR3 covers 15 residues. The J segment lost 0 bases and the V segment lost 6 bases, leaving 4 bases of the junction unmatched.

The rearrangement links TRBV28 to TRBJ1-1; TRBD1 is a possible D gene (5 bases). V was pared by 7 bases and J by 0 bases, with 18 bases between. The CDR3 extends over 16 amino acids. The germline gives CDR1 MDHEN, CDR2 SYDVKM. CDR3 DNA sequence: TGTGCCAGCAAGAAGGGGTCGGAAGGGGTGAACACTGAAGCTTTCTTT. This sequence encodes CASKKGSEGVNTEAFF.

The gene calls are TRBV18 and TRBJ1-4; possible D gene TRBD1, 5 bases. CDR1 and CDR2 (germline): KGHSH, LQKENI. CDR3 length: 15 amino acids. The ends were cut back, 8 bases at V and 5 bases at J, with 18 bases in the middle. CDR3 DNA sequence: TGTGCCAGCCGGGGGACGACCAGGGCAAATGAAAAACTGTTTTTT. This encodes CASRGTTRANEKLFF. Together with reference TRBV18 and TRBJ1-4, the CDR3 gives the full variable domain: NAGVMQNPRHLVRRRGQEARLRCSPMKGHSHVYWYRQLPEEGLKFMVYLQKENIIDESGMPKERFSAEFPKEGPSILRIQQVVRGDSAAYFCASRGTTRANEKLFFGSGTQLSVL.